Following are 14 T cell receptor beta chains from one sample sequenced in a study of blood T cell repertoires in COVID-19. The assay was immunoSEQ multiplex PCR, and TCRdb's table has in-frame clones only and misses some. The sample consists of some 250,000 clones, less than 90% of them appearing once. The sample comprised peripheral blood. The receptors stem from a man aged 25 to 40 with active or convalescent COVID-19.

The chain employs TRBV14 and TRBJ2-2; TRBD2 is a possible D gene (5 bases). V was shortened by 1 base and J by 5 bases, with 8 bases between the two germline ends. The CDR3 spans 14 residues. Germline loops: CDR1 SGHDN, CDR2 FVKESK. CDR3: CASSQAGLTGELFF. The CDR3 coding sequence is TGTGCCAGCAGCCAAGCGGGGTTAACCGGGGAGCTGTTTTTT.

The rearrangement links TRBV9 to TRBJ2-1; TRBD2 might be the D (5 bases). CDR1 is SGDLS, CDR2 YYNGEE, per germline. CDR3 size: 15 residues. V lost 0 bases, J lost 7 bases, and 14 bases lay in between. The CDR3 spells CASSVAPLGWNEQFF. The CDR3 bases are TGTGCCAGCAGCGTAGCCCCACTAGGGTGGAATGAGCAGTTCTTC.

The V call is TRBV5-4, the J call TRBJ1-3; D possibly corresponds to TRBD1 (6 bases). CDR1 and CDR2 (germline): SGHNT, YYREEE (reference sequence). The CDR3 covers 13 residues. The germline V and J ends were trimmed by 2 bases and 4 bases, with 7 bases remaining between them. In nucleotides, the CDR3 is TGTGCCAGCAGCTTCCAGGGGGGAAACACCATATATTTT. The encoded protein is CASSFQGGNTIYF. Variable domain in full (rest from reference TRBV5-4 and TRBJ1-3): ETGVTQSPTHLIKTRGQQVTLRCSSQSGHNTVSWYQQALGQGPQFIFQYYREEENGRGNFPPRFSGLQFPNYSSELNVNALELDDSALYLCASSFQGGNTIYFGEGSWLTVV.

The chain is built from TRBV4-1 and TRBJ1-2, with D unclear. Germline lookup yields CDR1 MGHRA and CDR2 YSYEKL. The V end was cut by 11 bases, the J end by 4 bases, with 14 bases between. CDR3 length equals 12 residues. The CDR3 spells CAVRNPPYGYTF. In DNA form, the CDR3 reads TGCGCCGTCCGTAATCCCCCCTATGGCTACACCTTC.

The rearrangement uses TRBV9 and TRBJ2-2, with 14 bases matching TRBD2. The CDR3 contains 17 residues. Germline trimming cut 2 bases from V and 4 bases from J; bases unmatched to any gene: 4. Germline lookup yields CDR1 SGDLS and CDR2 YYNGEE. CDR3 in DNA: TGTGCCAGCAGCGTGACTAGCGGGGGGGCGCTCACCGGGGAGCTGTTTTTT. This translates into CASSVTSGGALTGELFF.

This chain connects TRBV27 to TRBJ2-3; the match to TRBD2 covers 10 bases. The J segment lost 6 bases and the V segment lost 2 bases, leaving 8 bases of the junction unmatched. The length of the CDR3 is 16 residues. The germline V gene encodes CDR1 MNHEY and CDR2 SMNVEV (reference sequence). The CDR3 DNA is TGTGCCAGCAGTTTAACTCTAGCGGGGGCGGGGGATACGCAGTATTTT. This codes for CASSLTLAGAGDTQYF.

V is TRBV28 and J is TRBJ1-2, with D possibly being TRBD1 (5 bases). CDR1 is MDHEN, CDR2 SYDVKM, per germline. The CDR3 length is 13 residues. With 4 bases removed from V and 5 bases from J, the gap between germline ends came to 11 bases. CDR3 coding DNA: TGTGCCAGCAGTTCGACAGAACTATATGGCTACACCTTC. Translated, it gives CASSSTELYGYTF.

The chain couples TRBV27 to TRBJ1-6; TRBD1 is a possible D gene (5 bases). With 4 bases removed from V and 2 bases from J, the gap between germline ends came to 6 bases. Germline values: CDR1 MNHEY, CDR2 SMNVEV (reference sequence). This CDR3 region has 14 residues. CDR3 bases: TGTGCCAGCAGTTGGGGGGCCTATAATTCACCCCTCCACTTT. Its protein is CASSWGAYNSPLHF.

The chain couples TRBV6-2 or TRBV6-3 to TRBJ2-7; 8 bases line up with TRBD1. After removal of 0 bases from V and 2 bases from J, the junction contained 6 bases not matched to a gene. CDR3 length: 16 amino acids. The germline gives CDR1 MNHEY, CDR2 SVGEGT. CDR3 amino acids: CASSYSSQGATYEQYF. As DNA, the CDR3 is TGTGCCAGCAGTTACTCGTCTCAGGGGGCAACCTACGAGCAGTACTTC.

The J gene is TRBJ1-4, the V gene TRBV10-2; D uncertain. Germline assignment: CDR1 WSHSY and CDR2 SAAADI. The CDR3 contains 11 residues. V lost 6 bases and J lost 6, with 5 bases in between. The DNA of the CDR3 is TGCGCCAGCAGGTCCGATGAAAAACTGTTTTTT. It encodes CASRSDEKLFF.

The chain couples TRBV7-6 to TRBJ2-2; 9 nucleotides align to TRBD1. The junction had 5 bases not matched to a gene; V was cut back by 3 bases and J by 3 bases. The CDR3 contains 16 residues. Germline assignment: CDR1 SGHVS and CDR2 FNYEAQ. The DNA of the CDR3 is TGTGCCAGCAGCTTTCCGGGACAGGGCTACACCGGGGAGCTGTTTTTT. It yields the protein CASSFPGQGYTGELFF.

The rearrangement links TRBV21-1 to TRBJ1-6. TRBV21-1 is a known pseudogene. CDR3 length: 14 residues. The CDR3 here is CASSPPRQNSPLHF. Here the CDR3 DNA reads TGTGCCAGCAGCCCCCCGAGGCAGAATTCACCCCTCCACTTT.

This chain uses TRBV3-1 (or the pseudogene TRBV3-2) with TRBJ2-2; 12 bases map to TRBD2. The CDR3 has 18 residues. The ends lost 1 base at V and 7 bases at J; junction bases unmatched: 10. Germline CDR1 reads LGHDT; CDR2 reads YNNKEL (reference sequence). For the CDR3, the DNA is TGTGCCAGCAGCCAAGGCCTAGCGGGGGGGCCGGTGGTCGGGGAGCTGTTTTTT. Protein sequence: CASSQGLAGGPVVGELFF.

This clone showed up just a few times. The chain is built from TRBV14 and TRBJ1-2, with no clear D. V lost 0 bases, J lost 4 bases, and 9 bases lay in between. The CDR3 has 14 amino acids. Germline V gene sequence: CDR1 SGHDN, CDR2 FVKESK. The CDR3 nucleotides are TGTGCCAGCAGCCAAGATGGGGAGTTCTATGGCTACACCTTC. Translated, it gives CASSQDGEFYGYTF.